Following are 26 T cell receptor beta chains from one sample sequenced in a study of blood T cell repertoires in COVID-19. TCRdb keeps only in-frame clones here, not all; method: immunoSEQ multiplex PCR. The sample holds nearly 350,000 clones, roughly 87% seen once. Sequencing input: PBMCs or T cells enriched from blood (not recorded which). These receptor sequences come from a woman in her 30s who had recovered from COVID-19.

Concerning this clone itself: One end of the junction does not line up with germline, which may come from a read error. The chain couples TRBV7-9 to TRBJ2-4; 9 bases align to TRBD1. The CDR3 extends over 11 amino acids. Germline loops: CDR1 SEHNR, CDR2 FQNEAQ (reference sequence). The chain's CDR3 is CASSLGQGHVF. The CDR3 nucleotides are TGTGCCAGCAGCTTGGGACAGGGCCACGTATTC.

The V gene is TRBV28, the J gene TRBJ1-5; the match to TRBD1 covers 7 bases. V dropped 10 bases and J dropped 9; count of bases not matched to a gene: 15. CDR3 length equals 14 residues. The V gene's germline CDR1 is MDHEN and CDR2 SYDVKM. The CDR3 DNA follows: TGTGCCACCCTACAGGGTCCAGGGGGTCGGCCCCAGCATTTT. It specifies CATLQGPGGRPQHF.

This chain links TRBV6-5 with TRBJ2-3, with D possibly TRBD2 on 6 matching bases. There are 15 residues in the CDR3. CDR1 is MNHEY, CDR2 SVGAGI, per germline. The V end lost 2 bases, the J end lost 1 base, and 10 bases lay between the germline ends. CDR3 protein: CASSYPSGGTDTQYF. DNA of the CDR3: TGTGCCAGCAGTTACCCCTCGGGAGGCACAGATACGCAGTATTTT.

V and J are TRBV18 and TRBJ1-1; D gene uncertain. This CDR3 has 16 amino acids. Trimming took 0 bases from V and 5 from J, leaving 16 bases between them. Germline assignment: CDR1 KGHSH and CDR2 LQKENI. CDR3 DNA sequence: TGTGCCAGCTCACCACCACTTAACGGCGGGAGGACTGAAGCTTTCTTT. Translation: CASSPPLNGGRTEAFF.

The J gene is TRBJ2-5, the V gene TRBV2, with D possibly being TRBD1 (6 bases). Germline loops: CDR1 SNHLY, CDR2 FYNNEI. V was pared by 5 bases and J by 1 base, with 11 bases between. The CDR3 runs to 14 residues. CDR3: CASSPWDIQETQYF. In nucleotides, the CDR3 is TGTGCCAGCAGTCCTTGGGACATCCAAGAGACCCAGTACTTC.

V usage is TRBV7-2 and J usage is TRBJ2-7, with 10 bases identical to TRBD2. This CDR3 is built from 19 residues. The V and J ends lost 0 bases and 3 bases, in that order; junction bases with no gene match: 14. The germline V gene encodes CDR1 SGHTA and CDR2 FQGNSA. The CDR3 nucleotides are TGTGCCAGCAGCTTAGCCCATCTTCGAAGCGGGGGGGCCGGCTACGAGCAGTACTTC. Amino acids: CASSLAHLRSGGAGYEQYF.

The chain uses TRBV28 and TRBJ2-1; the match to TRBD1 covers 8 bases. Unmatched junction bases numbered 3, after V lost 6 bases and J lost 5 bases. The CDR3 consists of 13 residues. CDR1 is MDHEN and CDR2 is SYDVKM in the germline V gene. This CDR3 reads CASREDRDNEQFF. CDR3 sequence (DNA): TGTGCCAGCAGGGAGGACAGGGACAATGAGCAGTTCTTC.

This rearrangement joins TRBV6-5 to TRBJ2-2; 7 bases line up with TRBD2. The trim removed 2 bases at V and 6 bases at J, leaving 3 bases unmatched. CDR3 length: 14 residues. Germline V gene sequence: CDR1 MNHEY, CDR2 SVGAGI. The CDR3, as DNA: TGTGCCAGCAGTTACGTGGGAGGGGCCGGGGAGCTGTTTTTT. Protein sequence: CASSYVGGAGELFF.

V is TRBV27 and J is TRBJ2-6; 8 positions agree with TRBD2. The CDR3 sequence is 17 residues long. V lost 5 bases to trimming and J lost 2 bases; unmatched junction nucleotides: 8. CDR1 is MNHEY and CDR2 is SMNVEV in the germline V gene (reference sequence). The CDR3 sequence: CASSPPGGATGANVLTF. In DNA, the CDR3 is TGTGCCAGCAGTCCCCCGGGGGGGGCGACTGGGGCCAACGTCCTGACTTTC.

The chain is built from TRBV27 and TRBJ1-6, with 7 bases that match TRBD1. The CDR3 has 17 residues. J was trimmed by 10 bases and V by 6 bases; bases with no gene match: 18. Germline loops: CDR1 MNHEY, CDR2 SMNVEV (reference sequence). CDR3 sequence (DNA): TGTGCCAGCAGCCTTTCCCCTCAGACAGGGTCAGGGTCACCCCTCCACTTT. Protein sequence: CASSLSPQTGSGSPLHF.

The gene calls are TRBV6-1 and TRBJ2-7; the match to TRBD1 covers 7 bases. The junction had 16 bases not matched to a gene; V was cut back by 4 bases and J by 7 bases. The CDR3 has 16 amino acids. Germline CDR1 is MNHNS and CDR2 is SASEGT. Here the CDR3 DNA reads TGTGCCAGCAGTGCGTCCTCCGGGACAGTGGACTTGGAGCAGTACTTC. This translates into CASSASSGTVDLEQYF.

Here the CDR3 reads CASRASGGNYEQYF. The CDR3 DNA reads as TGTGCCAGTCGAGCTAGCGGGGGGAACTACGAGCAGTACTTC. The rearrangement uses TRBV3-1 (or the pseudogene TRBV3-2) and TRBJ2-7, with 11 bases aligning to TRBD2. Germline V lookup: CDR1 LGHDT, CDR2 YNNKEL (reference sequence). Trimming cost V 9 bases and J 3 bases; bases outside gene matches: 7. The CDR3 consists of 14 residues.

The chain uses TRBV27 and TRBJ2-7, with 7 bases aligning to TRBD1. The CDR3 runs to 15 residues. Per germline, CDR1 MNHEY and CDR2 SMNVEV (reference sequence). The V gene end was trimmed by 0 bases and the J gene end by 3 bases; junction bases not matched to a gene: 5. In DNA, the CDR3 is TGTGCCAGCAGTTTATCGATGGACAGGCTCTACGAGCAGTACTTC. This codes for CASSLSMDRLYEQYF.

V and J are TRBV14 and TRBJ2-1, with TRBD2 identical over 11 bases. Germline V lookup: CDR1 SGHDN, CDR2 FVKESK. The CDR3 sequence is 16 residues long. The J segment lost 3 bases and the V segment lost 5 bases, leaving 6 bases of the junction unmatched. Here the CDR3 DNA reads TGTGCCAGCAGCAGACGGACTAGCGGGTACTACAATGAGCAGTTCTTC. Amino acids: CASSRRTSGYYNEQFF. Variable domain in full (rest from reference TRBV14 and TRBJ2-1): EAGVTQFPSHSVIEKGQTVTLRCDPISGHDNLYWYRRVMGKEIKFLLHFVKESKQDESGMPNNRFLAERTGGTYSTLKVQPAELEDSGVYFCASSRRTSGYYNEQFFGPGTRLTVL.

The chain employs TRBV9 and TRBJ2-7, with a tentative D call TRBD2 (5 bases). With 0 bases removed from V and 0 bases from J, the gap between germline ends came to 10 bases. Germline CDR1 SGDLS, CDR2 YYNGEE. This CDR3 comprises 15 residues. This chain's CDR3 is CASSVAGSASYEQYF. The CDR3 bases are TGTGCCAGCAGCGTAGCGGGGTCAGCCTCCTACGAGCAGTACTTC.

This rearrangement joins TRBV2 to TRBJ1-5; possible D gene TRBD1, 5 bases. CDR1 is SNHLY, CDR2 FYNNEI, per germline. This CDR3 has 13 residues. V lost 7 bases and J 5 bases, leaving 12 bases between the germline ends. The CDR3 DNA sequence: TGTGCCAGCAATCAGGGTAGAGATCAGCCCCAGCATTTT. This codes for CASNQGRDQPQHF.

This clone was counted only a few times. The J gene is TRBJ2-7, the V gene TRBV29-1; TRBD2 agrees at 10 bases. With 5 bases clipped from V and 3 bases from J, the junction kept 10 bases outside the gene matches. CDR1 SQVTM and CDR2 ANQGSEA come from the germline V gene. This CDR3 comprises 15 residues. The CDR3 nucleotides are TGCAGCGTTTTAGCTAGCGGGGGACTCAACTACGAGCAGTACTTC. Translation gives CSVLASGGLNYEQYF.

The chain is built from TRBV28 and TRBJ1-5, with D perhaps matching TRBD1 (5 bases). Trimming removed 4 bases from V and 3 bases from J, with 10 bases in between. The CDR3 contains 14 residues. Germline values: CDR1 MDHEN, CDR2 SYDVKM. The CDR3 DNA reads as TGTGCCAGCAGTTCTGACAGCTTCAATCAGCCCCAGCATTTT. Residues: CASSSDSFNQPQHF.

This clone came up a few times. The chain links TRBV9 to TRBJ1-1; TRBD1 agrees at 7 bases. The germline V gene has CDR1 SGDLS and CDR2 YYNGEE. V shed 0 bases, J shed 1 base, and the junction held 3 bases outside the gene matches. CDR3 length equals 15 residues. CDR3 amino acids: CASSVEHRGNTEAFF. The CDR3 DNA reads TGTGCCAGCAGCGTAGAGCACAGGGGGAACACTGAAGCTTTCTTT. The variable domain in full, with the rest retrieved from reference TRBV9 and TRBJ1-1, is DSGVTQTPKHLITATGQRVTLRCSPRSGDLSVYWYQQSLDQGLQFLIQYYNGEERAKGNILERFSAQQFPDLHSELNLSSLELGDSALYFCASSVEHRGNTEAFFGQGTRLTVV.

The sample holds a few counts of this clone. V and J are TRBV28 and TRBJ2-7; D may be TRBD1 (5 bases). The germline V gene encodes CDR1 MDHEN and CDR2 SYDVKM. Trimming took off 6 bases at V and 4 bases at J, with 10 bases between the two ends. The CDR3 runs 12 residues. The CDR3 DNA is TGTGCCAGCAGACCACAGGAATACGAGCAGTACTTC. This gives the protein CASRPQEYEQYF.

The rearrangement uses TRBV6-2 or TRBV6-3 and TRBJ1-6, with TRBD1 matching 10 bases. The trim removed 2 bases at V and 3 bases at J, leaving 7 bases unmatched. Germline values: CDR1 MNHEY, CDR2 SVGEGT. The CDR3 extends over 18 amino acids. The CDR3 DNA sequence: TGTGCCAGCAGTTACCTGCAGACAGGGGGCAACTATAATTCACCCCTCCACTTT. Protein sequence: CASSYLQTGGNYNSPLHF.

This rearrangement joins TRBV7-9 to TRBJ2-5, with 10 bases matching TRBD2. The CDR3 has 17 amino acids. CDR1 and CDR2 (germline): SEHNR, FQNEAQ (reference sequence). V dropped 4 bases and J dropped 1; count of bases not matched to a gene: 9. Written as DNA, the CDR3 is TGTGCCAGCAGCTCTACAATTAGCGGGGGGCTCCAAGAGACCCAGTACTTC. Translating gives CASSSTISGGLQETQYF.

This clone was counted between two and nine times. CDR3 sequence reads: CASSDRLMGQGTDTQYF. CDR3 nucleotides: TGTGCCAGCAGTGATAGATTAATGGGACAGGGTACAGATACGCAGTATTTT. The chain employs TRBV6-1 and TRBJ2-3; 9 bases are shared with TRBD1. V lost 3 bases and J lost 3; bases outside the gene matches: 10. CDR3 length: 17 residues. Germline assignment: CDR1 MNHNS and CDR2 SASEGT.

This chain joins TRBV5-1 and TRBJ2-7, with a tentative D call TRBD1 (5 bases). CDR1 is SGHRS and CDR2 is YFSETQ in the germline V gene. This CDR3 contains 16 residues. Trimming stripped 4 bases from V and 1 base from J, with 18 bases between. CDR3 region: CASSLAATVVSYEQYF. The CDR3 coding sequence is TGCGCCAGCAGCCTCGCTGCGACAGTTGTATCCTACGAGCAGTACTTC. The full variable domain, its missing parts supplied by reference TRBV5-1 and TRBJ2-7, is KAGVTQTPRYLIKTRGQQVTLSCSPISGHRSVSWYQQTPGQGLQFLFEYFSETQRNKGNFPGRFSGRQFSNSRSEMNVSTLELGDSALYLCASSLAATVVSYEQYFGPGTRLTVT.

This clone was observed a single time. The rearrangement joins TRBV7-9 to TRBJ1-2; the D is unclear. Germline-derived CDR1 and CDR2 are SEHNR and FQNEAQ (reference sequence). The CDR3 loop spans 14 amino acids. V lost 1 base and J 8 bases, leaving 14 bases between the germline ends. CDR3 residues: CASSLGQNPGGYTF. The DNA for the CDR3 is TGTGCCAGCAGCTTAGGGCAGAACCCAGGCGGCTACACCTTC. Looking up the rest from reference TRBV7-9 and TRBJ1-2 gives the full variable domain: DTGVSQNPRHKITKRGQNVTFRCDPISEHNRLYWYRQTLGQGPEFLTYFQNEAQLEKSRLLSDRFSAERPKGSFSTLEIQRTEQGDSAMYLCASSLGQNPGGYTFGSGTRLTVV.

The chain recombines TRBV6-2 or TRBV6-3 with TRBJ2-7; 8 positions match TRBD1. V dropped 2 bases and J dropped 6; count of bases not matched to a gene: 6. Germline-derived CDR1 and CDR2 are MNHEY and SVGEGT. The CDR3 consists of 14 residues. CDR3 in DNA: TGTGCCAGCAGTTACCCGACAGGGGATACCGAGCAGTACTTC. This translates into CASSYPTGDTEQYF.